The 7 T cell receptor beta chains reported below all come from one sample, sequenced in a study of OX40 agonist ivuxolimab in advanced cancers. This table comes from immunoSEQ multiplex PCR, and its TCRdb copy is limited to in-frame clones, with some not included. Among under 85,000 clones, over 85% were seen once, and the ten largest hold roughly 6.7%. The sample consisted of CD4+ or CD8+ T cells sorted from blood, taken in a trial of the OX40 agonist ivuxolimab. The origin of the receptors is an adult with an advanced solid tumor such as melanoma, head and neck, liver or kidney cancer.

The genes are TRBV28 and TRBJ2-7, with TRBD1 as a possible D gene (5 bases). V shed 3 bases and J shed 5 bases, with 17 bases lying between them. The CDR3 is 15 amino acids. CDR1 MDHEN and CDR2 SYDVKM come from the germline V gene. The CDR3 spells CASSLGLTTDHEQYF. In DNA form, the CDR3 reads TGTGCCAGCAGTTTGGGCCTTACGACAGACCACGAGCAGTACTTC.

The chain links TRBV20-1 to TRBJ1-1; D is unresolved. Germline CDR1 reads DFQATT; CDR2 reads SNEGSKA (reference sequence). This CDR3 spans 11 amino acids. V was shortened by 3 bases and J by 10 bases, with 12 bases between the two germline ends. As DNA, the CDR3 is TGCAGTGCTAGCGTCCAGGATAGAGCTTTCTTT. This gives the protein CSASVQDRAFF.

The V gene is TRBV5-5, the J gene TRBJ2-7; D is perhaps TRBD1 (5 bases). V gave up 4 bases and J gave up 0 bases, with 11 bases separating them. CDR3 size: 14 residues. In germline, CDR1 is SGHKS, CDR2 YYEKEE (reference sequence). For the CDR3, the DNA is TGTGCCAGCAGCCCACAGGCCTTCTCCTACGAGCAGTACTTC. Protein: CASSPQAFSYEQYF.

For the CDR3, the DNA is TGTGCCTGGGACAGCTCCTACGAGCAGTACTTC. Its translation: CAWDSSYEQYF. J is TRBJ2-7 and V is TRBV30; tentative D call: TRBD1 (5 bases). The germline gives CDR1 GTSNPN, CDR2 SVGIG (reference sequence). The CDR3 covers 11 residues. V lost 5 bases to trimming and J lost 0 bases, with 5 bases between them.

The chain employs TRBV6-5 and TRBJ1-1, with unresolved D. The V gene lost 6 bases and the J gene lost 1 base, with 9 bases spanning the gap. Germline loops: CDR1 MNHEY, CDR2 SVGAGI. This CDR3 region has 13 residues. DNA of the CDR3: TGTGCCAGCAGACCCGAGGGGAACACTGAAGCTTTCTTT. Amino acids: CASRPEGNTEAFF.

The V and J genes are TRBV30 and TRBJ2-3; no definite D call. CDR1 is GTSNPN, CDR2 SVGIG, per germline (reference sequence). V lost 1 base and J lost 3, with 8 bases in between. There are 13 residues in the CDR3. This CDR3 reads CAWSEGWTDTQYF. The CDR3 DNA reads as TGTGCCTGGAGTGAAGGGTGGACAGATACGCAGTATTTT.

The V and J genes are TRBV15 and TRBJ1-5; D unclear. Trimming cost V 5 bases and J 2 bases, with 13 bases left between them. CDR1 is LNHNV, CDR2 YYDKDF, per germline (reference sequence). The CDR3 extends over 15 amino acids. The CDR3: CATSPRKGRNQPQHF. The CDR3 bases are TGTGCCACCAGCCCCCGAAAAGGGCGCAATCAGCCCCAGCATTTT.